This T cell receptor (beta chain) appears in the sequencing data of a study of neoadjuvant nivolumab and ipilimumab in lung cancer. The V gene's germline CDR1 is SGHNT and CDR2 YYREEE (reference sequence). The CDR3 has 16 residues. The ends lost 3 bases at V and 9 bases at J; junction bases unmatched: 12. Here immunoSEQ multiplex PCR was the method, and the copy in TCRdb shows in-frame clones only, minus some. The top ten hold 2.5% to 3% of the sample, which has roughly 13,000 clones, around 95% seen once. This specimen was peripheral blood, taken after neoadjuvant nivolumab, alone or with ipilimumab, at or shortly before surgery. This sequence joins TRBV5-4 and TRBJ2-3, with 11 bases identical to TRBD2. The sequence was obtained from an adult with non-small cell lung cancer. CDR3 nucleotides: TGTGCCAGCAGCTCCTGGGAGACTAGCGGGATCGACACGCAGTATTTT. The encoded protein is CASSSWETSGIDTQYF.